These T cell receptor beta chains were read from a single sample in a study of CD8 T cells in Susac syndrome. Each CDR3 protein is one row after TCRdb ran MiXCR on the immunoSEQ multiplex PCR reads. The sample lists around 270,000 distinct CDR3 sequences, over 75% seen once, with around 0.18% in the top ten. The sample consisted of CD8+ T cells from PBMCs. Receptor source: a human donor with multiple sclerosis. The CDR3 runs from the conserved cysteine through the conserved F or W. The D gene is left open where the match is weak. The listing skips clone size in some rows; elsewhere it reads once, few, many or a size class.

D | J | size | V | CDR3 | DNA
- | TRBJ2-7 | - | TRBV19 | CASSPGPPPSSYEQYF | TGTGCCAGTAGCCCGGGACCGCCTCCGAGCTCCTACGAGCAGTACTTC
TRBD1 | TRBJ2-7 | - | TRBV10-3 | CAIGGQGIRSSYEQYF | TGTGCCATCGGGGGACAGGGTATTAGGAGCTCCTACGAGCAGTACTTC
TRBD1 | TRBJ2-7 | - | TRBV20-1 | CSARDGQASYEQYF | TGCAGTGCTAGAGACGGACAGGCCTCCTACGAGCAGTACTTC
TRBD2 | TRBJ2-7 | - | TRBV27 | CASSLPQLAESYEQYF | TGTGCCAGCAGTTTGCCGCAACTAGCGGAATCCTACGAGCAGTACTTC
- | TRBJ2-2 | - | TRBV29-1 | CSFLRPGTGELFF | TGCAGCTTCCTACGCCCAGGCACCGGGGAGCTGTTTTTT
- | TRBJ2-7 | - | TRBV13 | CASSLIPGTGSEQYF | TGTGCCAGCAGCTTAATCCCAGGGACGGGGAGCGAGCAGTACTTC
- | TRBJ2-1 | - | TRBV5-8 | CASSLEPKPGNEQFF | TGTGCCAGCAGCTTGGAGCCGAAACCCGGCAATGAGCAGTTCTTC
- | TRBJ2-7 | - | TRBV27 | CASSLGRSYEQYF | TGTGCCAGCAGTTTGGGACGCTCCTACGAGCAGTACTTC
- | TRBJ2-1 | - | TRBV7-7 | CASSPDGNEQFF | TGTGCTAGCAGCCCGGACGGGAATGAGCAGTTCTTC
- | TRBJ2-7 | once | TRBV19 | CASTHAGGSSYEQYF | TGTGCCAGTACTCACGCAGGGGGGAGCTCCTACGAGCAGTACTTC
TRBD2 | TRBJ2-2 | - | TRBV12-3/TRBV12-4 | CASSLGQAGVSGELFF | TGTGCCAGCAGTTTAGGTCAAGCGGGAGTGTCTGGGGAGCTGTTTTTT
TRBD1 | TRBJ2-7 | once | TRBV13 | CASSFGQGVPGEQYF | TGTGCCAGCAGCTTTGGACAGGGGGTACCCGGGGAGCAGTACTTC
TRBD1 | TRBJ2-5 | - | TRBV7-8 | CASSSTDRVERETQYF | TGTGCCAGCAGCTCGACCGACAGGGTGGAGCGTGAGACCCAGTACTTC
TRBD1 | TRBJ2-7 | - | TRBV29-1 | CSGGQGDYNEQYF | TGCAGCGGAGGACAGGGGGACTACAATGAGCAGTACTTC
- | TRBJ2-3 | - | TRBV28 | CASSLLKTSTDTQYF | TGTGCCAGCAGTTTACTTAAGACTAGCACAGATACGCAGTATTTT
- | TRBJ2-5 | - | TRBV28 | CASSPRLASGETQYF | TGTGCCAGCAGCCCCCGGCTAGCGAGTGGAGAGACCCAGTACTTC
- | TRBJ1-1 | - | TRBV5-6 | CASSLEETQLTQNTEAFF | TGTGCCAGCAGCTTGGAGGAGACACAACTGACCCAGAACACTGAAGCTTTCTTT
- | TRBJ2-7 | - | TRBV7-9 | CASTTGISYEQYF | TGTGCCAGCACTACTGGAATCTCCTACGAGCAGTACTTC
TRBD1 | TRBJ2-5 | - | TRBV2 | CASRQNRGPRETQYF | TGTGCCAGCAGACAAAACAGGGGCCCACGGGAGACCCAGTACTTC
TRBD2 | TRBJ2-3 | - | TRBV10-3 | CAISALAGGSDTDTQYF | TGTGCCATCAGTGCCTTAGCGGGGGGATCTGACACAGATACGCAGTATTTT
TRBD2 | TRBJ2-7 | once | TRBV9 | CASSGTGGEQYF | TGTGCCAGCAGCGGGACGGGGGGCGAGCAGTACTTC
- | TRBJ2-6 | - | TRBV30 | CAWSNSSGANVLTF | TGTGCCTGGAGCAATTCCTCTGGGGCCAACGTCCTGACTTTC
- | TRBJ2-7 | - | TRBV28 | CASSFRGIRTYEQYF | TGTGCCAGCAGTTTTCGCGGCATAAGGACCTACGAGCAGTACTTC
TRBD1 | TRBJ2-5 | once | TRBV7-9 | CASSSPDRDFQETQYF | TGTGCCAGCAGCTCCCCGGACAGGGACTTCCAAGAGACCCAGTACTTC
- | TRBJ1-1 | - | TRBV25-1 | CASSVGVTEAFF | TGTGCCAGCAGTGTGGGGGTCACTGAAGCTTTCTTT
TRBD1 | TRBJ2-4 | - | TRBV7-2 | CASSFQGAEGKNIQYF | TGTGCCAGCAGCTTTCAGGGGGCGGAAGGTAAAAACATTCAGTACTTC
- | TRBJ2-5 | - | TRBV5-1 | CASARGETQYF | TGCGCCAGCGCCAGAGGAGAGACCCAGTACTTC
- | TRBJ1-1 | - | TRBV5-6 | CASSLPTVMNTEAFF | TGTGCCAGCAGCCTACCTACCGTAATGAACACTGAAGCTTTCTTT
TRBD2 | TRBJ2-2 | - | TRBV2 | CASSQGGLAGGPTGELFF | TGTGCCAGCAGTCAAGGTGGACTAGCGGGAGGGCCGACCGGGGAGCTGTTTTTT
- | TRBJ1-5 | - | TRBV7-9 | CASSNSLGNQPQHF | TGTGCCAGCAGCAATAGCTTAGGCAATCAGCCCCAGCATTTT
- | TRBJ1-1 | - | TRBV7-6 | CASSFLQGPRTEAFF | TGTGCCAGCAGCTTCCTACAGGGACCACGGACTGAAGCTTTCTTT
- | TRBJ1-5 | - | TRBV15 | CATSSDQNREPQHF | TGTGCCACCAGCAGTGATCAAAACAGGGAGCCCCAGCATTTT
- | TRBJ2-3 | - | TRBV2 | CASRTGAEVWSDTQYF | TGTGCCAGCAGAACGGGGGCCGAGGTATGGTCGGATACGCAGTATTTT
TRBD2 | TRBJ2-3 | - | TRBV3-1 | CASSQALARISTDTQYF | TGTGCCAGCAGCCAAGCACTAGCGAGAATTAGCACAGATACGCAGTATTTT
TRBD2 | TRBJ2-3 | - | TRBV9 | CASSPAGRASDTQYF | TGTGCCAGCAGCCCCGCAGGGAGGGCATCAGATACGCAGTATTTT
- | TRBJ1-4 | - | TRBV5-6 | CASLRPATNEKLFF | TGTGCCAGCCTACGTCCCGCAACTAATGAAAAACTGTTTTTT